Listed below are T cell receptor beta chains from one sample, sequenced in a study of T cell responses to AZD1222 COVID-19 vaccine. The assay was immunoSEQ multiplex PCR, and TCRdb's table has in-frame clones only and misses some. There are about 180,000 clones in the sample; 90% occur only once, and 4.3% lies in the top ten. The sequences come from peripheral blood, collected 28 days after the second dose of the MenACWY control vaccine. The receptors here all came from an adult who received the MenACWY meningococcal vaccine as a control. The CDR3 runs from the conserved cysteine through the conserved F or W. Each record gives: V gene, CDR3 length, clone size, J gene, D gene, CDR3 DNA, CDR3 protein. The D gene is left open where the match is weak. Some rows have no size entry. The others give once, few or many, or a class for an expanded clone.

>TRBV19|13|once|TRBJ1-1|.
TGTGCCAGTAGTATAGCCAAGAACACTGAAGCTTTCTTT
CASSIAKNTEAFF
>TRBV4-3|15|.|TRBJ1-2|TRBD1
TGCGCCAGCAGCCCCGACAGGGGGGTATCGGGTGGCTACACCTTC
CASSPDRGVSGGYTF
>TRBV27|14|.|TRBJ1-4|.
TGTGCCACCAAGGACAGTCTAGCGAATGAAAAACTGTTTTTT
CATKDSLANEKLFF
>TRBV7-9|14|.|TRBJ1-4|TRBD1
TGTGCCAGCAGCAAAGGACAGGCGGGAGAAAAACTGTTTTTT
CASSKGQAGEKLFF
>TRBV23-1|18|.|TRBJ1-4|.
TGCGCCAGCAGTCAATCGGGGTTACCAGGGGCGTCATGGGAAAAACTGTTTTTT
CASSQSGLPGASWEKLFF
>TRBV19|17|.|TRBJ2-7|TRBD2
TGTGCCAGCACCCTAAGCAGTGCGGGAGGGGACCACTACGAGCAGTACTTC
CASTLSSAGGDHYEQYF
>TRBV27|13|.|TRBJ1-2|.
TGTGCCAGCAGTTTATCGCGGGACGGCGGCTACACCTTC
CASSLSRDGGYTF
>TRBV3-1/TRBV3-2|16|.|TRBJ1-5|TRBD1
TGTGCCAGCAGCCAAGAAAACAGGGGTTACAATCAGCCCCAGCATTTT
CASSQENRGYNQPQHF
>TRBV9|14|few|TRBJ1-3|.
TGTGCCAGCAGCGTAGGGGCGGCTGGAAACACCATATATTTT
CASSVGAAGNTIYF
>TRBV18|15|.|TRBJ1-3|.
TGTGCCAGCTCACCAGCCAGTCACTCTGGAAACACCATATATTTT
CASSPASHSGNTIYF
>TRBV9|14|.|TRBJ2-1|TRBD2
TGTGCCAGCAGCCCTAGCGGGAGTGGAAATGAGCAGTTCTTC
CASSPSGSGNEQFF
>TRBV4-3|15|.|TRBJ2-3|.
TGCGCCAGCAGCCAGGGCTTGAACGAAGGAGATACGCAGTATTTT
CASSQGLNEGDTQYF
>TRBV4-3|15|few|TRBJ2-7|.
TGCGCCAGCAGCCAAGATTCCCCACAGGCCTACGAGCAGTACTTC
CASSQDSPQAYEQYF
>TRBV6-1|16|once|TRBJ2-5|TRBD2
TGTGCCAGCAGTAAAGGACTAGCGGGACCCCAAGAGACCCAGTACTTC
CASSKGLAGPQETQYF
>TRBV5-4|18|once|TRBJ2-7|TRBD2
TGTGCCAGCAGCTTGGGGCGGGGTTGGCGGACTAGCTCCTACGAGCAGTACTTC
CASSLGRGWRTSSYEQYF
>TRBV30|11|.|TRBJ1-2|.
TGTGCCTGTAATTCTGTTTATGGCTACACCTTC
CACNSVYGYTF
>TRBV7-2|14|.|TRBJ2-5|.
TGTGCCAGCAGCAAGGGACTTCTCCAAGAGACCCAGTACTTC
CASSKGLLQETQYF
>TRBV29-1|12|.|TRBJ2-7|.
TGCAGCACCAGGACAGTCTCCTACGAGCAGTACTTC
CSTRTVSYEQYF
>TRBV7-2|16|.|TRBJ2-5|TRBD2
TGTGCCAGCAGCTTAGTAGTAGCGGGAGGGCCAGAGACCCAGTACTTC
CASSLVVAGGPETQYF
>TRBV12-3/TRBV12-4|13|.|TRBJ1-2|TRBD1
TGTGCCAGCAGTGGAGGACAGGATTATGGCTACACCTTC
CASSGGQDYGYTF
>TRBV6-5|16|.|TRBJ2-7|TRBD1
TGTGCCAGCAGTTACCTGGGGACAGGGGGCTCCTACGAGCAGTACTTC
CASSYLGTGGSYEQYF
>TRBV19|15|.|TRBJ1-6|.
TGTGCCAGTAGTATATCTCTCGGCCCGGACGGACCCCTCCACTTT
CASSISLGPDGPLHF
>TRBV4-3|13|.|TRBJ1-1|.
TGCGCCAGCAGTGGGACGGGCATCACTGAAGCTTTCTTT
CASSGTGITEAFF
>TRBV5-6|16|.|TRBJ2-3|TRBD2
TGTGCCAGCAGTCAATTGGAGGCGGGAGTCACAGATACGCAGTATTTT
CASSQLEAGVTDTQYF
>TRBV29-1|11|.|TRBJ2-7|.
TGCAGCGTGCGGGACAGCTACGAGCAGTACTTC
CSVRDSYEQYF
>TRBV28|12|.|TRBJ1-2|.
TGTGCCAGCAGTTTGGAAAACTATGGCTACACCTTC
CASSLENYGYTF
>TRBV3-1/TRBV3-2|14|.|TRBJ2-5|.
TGTGCCAGCAGCCCCTTCGGGGGCCCAGAGACCCAGTACTTC
CASSPFGGPETQYF
>TRBV28|14|.|TRBJ1-4|.
TGTGCCAGCAGCCACCGGGCAACTAATGAAAAACTGTTTTTT
CASSHRATNEKLFF
>TRBV11-1|14|.|TRBJ2-2|.
TGTGCCAGCAGCGCCCCGGGTCGGGCCGGGGAGCTGTTTTTT
CASSAPGRAGELFF
>TRBV24-1|12|.|TRBJ1-1|.
TGTGCCACCAGTGGACAGCACACTGAAGCTTTCTTT
CATSGQHTEAFF
>TRBV2|15|.|TRBJ2-1|TRBD1
TGTGCCAGCAGGGGCGACAGGGGAATGGCCAATGAGCAGTTCTTC
CASRGDRGMANEQFF
>TRBV10-1|12|.|TRBJ2-7|.
TGCGCCAGCAGTGAGCCCGGGGGTGAGCAGTACTTC
CASSEPGGEQYF
>TRBV18|16|.|TRBJ2-2|.
TGTGCCAGCTCACCATTTCGGGGACTGAACACCGGGGAGCTGTTTTTT
CASSPFRGLNTGELFF
>TRBV6-5|13|.|TRBJ2-7|.
TGTGCCAGCAGACTGACAGACCGATACGAGCAGTACTTC
CASRLTDRYEQYF
>TRBV6-5|10|.|TRBJ2-7|.
TGTGCCAGCTTCTCACAGGCGCAGTACTTC
CASFSQAQYF
>TRBV6-6|15|.|TRBJ2-7|.
TGTGCCAGCAGTTACGGTAGGGTACCATCCTACGAGCAGTACTTC
CASSYGRVPSYEQYF
>TRBV18|13|.|TRBJ2-7|.
TGTGCCAGCTCATTTACGGGGACCTCCGAGCAGTACTTC
CASSFTGTSEQYF
>TRBV7-9|14|.|TRBJ2-3|TRBD1
TGTGCCAGCAGCCTCCGACAGGGGGCAGATACGCAGTATTTT
CASSLRQGADTQYF
>TRBV3-1/TRBV3-2|14|.|TRBJ1-1|.
TGTGCCAGCAGCCAAGGACATGGACAGAGCTACGGTCTCTTT
CASSQGHGQSYGLF
>TRBV19|15|.|TRBJ1-5|.
TGTGCCAGTAGTCCAAGGGACGGCCGGAATCAGCCCCAGCATTTT
CASSPRDGRNQPQHF
>TRBV20-1|11|.|TRBJ1-4|.
TGCAGTGCTCCAACTAATGAAAAACTGTTTTTT
CSAPTNEKLFF
>TRBV7-3|18|.|TRBJ2-1|.
TGTGCCAGCAGCTACTACGTTGCCGGGACCACAAGGGGGAATGAGCAGTTCTTC
CASSYYVAGTTRGNEQFF
>TRBV7-3|13|.|TRBJ2-1|.
TGTGCCAGCAGCTTATTTTATGGGGATGAGCAGTTCTTC
CASSLFYGDEQFF
>TRBV27|15|.|TRBJ2-7|.
TGTGCCAGCAGAGGGGGGGTGGAGGGAGTAGGGGAGCAGTACTTC
CASRGGVEGVGEQYF
>TRBV6-2/TRBV6-3|16|.|TRBJ2-1|.
TGTGCCAGCAGTTATACCGGCGACAGATATCGCAATGAGCAGTTCTTC
CASSYTGDRYRNEQFF
>TRBV18|15|.|TRBJ1-5|.
TGTGCCAGCTCGCTAACGGGGGACACGACTCAGCCCCAGCATTTT
CASSLTGDTTQPQHF
>TRBV12-5|12|.|TRBJ2-7|.
TGTGCTAGTGGCCGACATTGGGGCGAGCAGTACTTC
CASGRHWGEQYF
>TRBV19|18|few|TRBJ2-2|TRBD2
TGTGCCAGTAGTACCCGGGGGCTAGCGGGAGCGTACACCGGGGAGCTGTTTTTT
CASSTRGLAGAYTGELFF